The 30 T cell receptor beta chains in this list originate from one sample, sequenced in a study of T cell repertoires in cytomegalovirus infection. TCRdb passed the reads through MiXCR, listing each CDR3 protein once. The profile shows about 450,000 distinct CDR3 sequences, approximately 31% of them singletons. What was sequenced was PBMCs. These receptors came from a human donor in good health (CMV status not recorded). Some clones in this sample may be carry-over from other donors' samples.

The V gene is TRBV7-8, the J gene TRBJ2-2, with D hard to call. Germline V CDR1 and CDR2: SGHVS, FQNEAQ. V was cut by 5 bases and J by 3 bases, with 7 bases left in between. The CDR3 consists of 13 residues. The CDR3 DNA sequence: TGTGCCAGCAGCGTACTGGACACCGGGGAGCTGTTTTTT. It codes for CASSVLDTGELFF.

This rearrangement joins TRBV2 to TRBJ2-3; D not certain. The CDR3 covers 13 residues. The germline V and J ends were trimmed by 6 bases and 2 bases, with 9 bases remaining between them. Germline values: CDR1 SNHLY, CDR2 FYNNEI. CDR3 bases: TGTGCCAGCAGGGTGGAAATCACAGATACGCAGTATTTT. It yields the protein CASRVEITDTQYF.

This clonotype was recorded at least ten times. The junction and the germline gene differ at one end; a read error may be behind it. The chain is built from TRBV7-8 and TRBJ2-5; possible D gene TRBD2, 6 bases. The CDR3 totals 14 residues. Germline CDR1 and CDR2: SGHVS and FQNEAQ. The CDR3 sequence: CASSLSSVREPQYF. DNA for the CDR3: TGTGCCAGCAGCTTATCTAGCGTCCGAGAGCCCCAGTACTTC.

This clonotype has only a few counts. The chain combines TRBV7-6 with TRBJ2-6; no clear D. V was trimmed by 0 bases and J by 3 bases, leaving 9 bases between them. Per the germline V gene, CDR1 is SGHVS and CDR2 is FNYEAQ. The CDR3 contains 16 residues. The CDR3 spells CASSLASQFGANVLTF. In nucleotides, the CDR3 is TGTGCCAGCAGCTTAGCCTCGCAGTTTGGGGCCAACGTCCTGACTTTC.

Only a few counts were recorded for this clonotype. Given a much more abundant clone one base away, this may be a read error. CDR3 DNA sequence: TGTGCCAGCACCTTGACGGGACAGGGGATCGTGCCCCAGCATTTT. Its protein product is CASTLTGQGIVPQHF. The chain joins TRBV7-9 to TRBJ1-5; 10 nucleotides line up with TRBD1. CDR1 SEHNR and CDR2 FQNEAQ come from the germline V gene (reference sequence). This CDR3 comprises 15 residues. J was trimmed by 9 bases and V by 7 bases; bases with no gene match: 12.

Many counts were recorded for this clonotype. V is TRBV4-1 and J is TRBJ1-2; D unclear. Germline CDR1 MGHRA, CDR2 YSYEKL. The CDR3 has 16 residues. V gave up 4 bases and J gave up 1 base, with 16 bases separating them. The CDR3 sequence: CASSPTGPISNYGYTF. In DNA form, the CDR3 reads TGCGCCAGCAGCCCCACCGGACCGATAAGTAACTATGGCTACACCTTC.

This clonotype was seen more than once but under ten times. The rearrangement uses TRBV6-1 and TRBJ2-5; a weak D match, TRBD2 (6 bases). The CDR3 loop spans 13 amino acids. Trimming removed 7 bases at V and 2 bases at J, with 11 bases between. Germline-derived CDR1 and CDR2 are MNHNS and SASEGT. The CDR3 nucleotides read TGTGCCAGCATTGGCGGGAAACAAGAGACCCAGTACTTC. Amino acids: CASIGGKQETQYF.

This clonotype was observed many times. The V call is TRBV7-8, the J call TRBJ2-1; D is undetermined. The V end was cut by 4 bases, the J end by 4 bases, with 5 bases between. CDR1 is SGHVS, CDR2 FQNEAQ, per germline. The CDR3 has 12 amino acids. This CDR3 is CASSSEYNEQFF. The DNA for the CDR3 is TGTGCCAGCAGCTCCGAATACAATGAGCAGTTCTTC.

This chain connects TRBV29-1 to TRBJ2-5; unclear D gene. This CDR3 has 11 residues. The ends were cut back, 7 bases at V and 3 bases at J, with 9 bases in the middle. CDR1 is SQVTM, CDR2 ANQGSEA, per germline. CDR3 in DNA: TGCAGCGGGTCGGGCGAAGAGACCCAGTACTTC. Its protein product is CSGSGEETQYF.

The CDR3 DNA follows: TGTGCCAGCAGCCCTGGGGACACCAACACTGAAGCTTTCTTT. It specifies CASSPGDTNTEAFF. The chain links TRBV7-8 to TRBJ1-1; D is perhaps TRBD1 (6 bases). Germline V gene sequence: CDR1 SGHVS, CDR2 FQNEAQ. The CDR3 extends over 14 amino acids. Trimming shortened V by 5 bases and J by 2 bases, and 12 bases separated the two germline ends.

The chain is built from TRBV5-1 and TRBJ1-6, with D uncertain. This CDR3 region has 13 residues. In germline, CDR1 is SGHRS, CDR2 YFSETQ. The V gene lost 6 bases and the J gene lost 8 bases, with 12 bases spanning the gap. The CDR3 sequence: CASMAGLDSPLHF. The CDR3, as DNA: TGCGCCAGCATGGCGGGTCTTGATTCACCCCTCCACTTT.

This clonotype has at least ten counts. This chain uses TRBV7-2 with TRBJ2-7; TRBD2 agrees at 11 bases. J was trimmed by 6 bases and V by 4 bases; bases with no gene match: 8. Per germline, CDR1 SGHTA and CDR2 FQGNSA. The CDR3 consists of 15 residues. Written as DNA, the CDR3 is TGTGCCAGCAGCTCCTTAGCGGGGGGGCATGGCGAGCAGTACTTC. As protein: CASSSLAGGHGEQYF. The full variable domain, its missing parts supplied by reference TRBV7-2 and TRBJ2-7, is GAGVSQSPSNKVTEKGKDVELRCDPISGHTALYWYRQSLGQGLEFLIYFQGNSAPDKSGLPSDRFSAERTGGSVSTLTIQRTQQEDSAVYLCASSSLAGGHGEQYFGPGTRLTVT.

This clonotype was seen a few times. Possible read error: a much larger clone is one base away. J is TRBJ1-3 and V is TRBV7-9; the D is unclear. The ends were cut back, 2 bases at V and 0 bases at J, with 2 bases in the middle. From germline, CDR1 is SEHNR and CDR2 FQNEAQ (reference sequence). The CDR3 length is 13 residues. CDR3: CASSLLSGNTIYF. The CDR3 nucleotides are TGTGCCAGCAGCTTACTCTCTGGAAACACCATATATTTT.

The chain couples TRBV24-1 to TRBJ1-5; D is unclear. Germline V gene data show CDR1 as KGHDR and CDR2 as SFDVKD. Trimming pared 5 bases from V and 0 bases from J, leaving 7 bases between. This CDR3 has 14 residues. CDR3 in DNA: TGTGCCACCAGTGTCGACGGTAGCAATCAGCCCCAGCATTTT. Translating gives CATSVDGSNQPQHF.

In DNA form, the CDR3 reads TGTGCCAGCAGTTTGACTGGGGCGTTGGAGACCCAGTACTTC. Its protein product is CASSLTGALETQYF. This chain links TRBV27 with TRBJ2-5; D is perhaps TRBD1 (5 bases). The length of the CDR3 is 14 residues. The germline V gene has CDR1 MNHEY and CDR2 SMNVEV (reference sequence). V was shortened by 3 bases and J by 5 bases, with 13 bases between the two germline ends.

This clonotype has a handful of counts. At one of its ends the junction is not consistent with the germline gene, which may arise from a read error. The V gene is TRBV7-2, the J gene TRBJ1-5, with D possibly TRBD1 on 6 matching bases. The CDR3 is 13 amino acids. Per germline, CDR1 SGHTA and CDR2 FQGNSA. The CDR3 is CASSLGGNKPQHF. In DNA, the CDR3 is TGTGCCAGCAGCTTGGGGGGCAATAAGCCCCAGCATTTT. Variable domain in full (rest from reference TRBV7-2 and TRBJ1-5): GAGVSQSPSNKVTEKGKDVELRCDPISGHTALYWYRQSLGQGLEFLIYFQGNSAPDKSGLPSDRFSAERTGGSVSTLTIQRTQQEDSAVYLCASSLGGNKPQHFGDGTRLSIL.

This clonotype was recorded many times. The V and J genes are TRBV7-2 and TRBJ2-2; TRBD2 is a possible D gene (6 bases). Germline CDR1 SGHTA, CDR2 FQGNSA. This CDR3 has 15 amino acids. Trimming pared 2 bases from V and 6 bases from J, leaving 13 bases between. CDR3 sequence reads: CASSLSPSGAGELFF. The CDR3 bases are TGTGCCAGCAGCTTAAGCCCTTCGGGGGCCGGGGAGCTGTTTTTT.

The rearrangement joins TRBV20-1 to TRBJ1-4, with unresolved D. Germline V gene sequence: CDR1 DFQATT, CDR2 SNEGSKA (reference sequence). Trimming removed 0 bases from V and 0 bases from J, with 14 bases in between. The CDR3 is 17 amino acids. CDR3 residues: CSARDSGSIATNEKLFF. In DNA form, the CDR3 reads TGCAGTGCTAGAGATTCGGGCAGCATAGCAACTAATGAAAAACTGTTTTTT.

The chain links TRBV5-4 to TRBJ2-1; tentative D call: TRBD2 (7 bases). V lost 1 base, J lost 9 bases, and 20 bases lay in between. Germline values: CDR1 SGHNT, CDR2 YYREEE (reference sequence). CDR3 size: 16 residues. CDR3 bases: TGTGCCAGCAGCTTGAAACGTGGGGGGGCCAGTGGTGAGCAGTTCTTC. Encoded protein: CASSLKRGGASGEQFF.

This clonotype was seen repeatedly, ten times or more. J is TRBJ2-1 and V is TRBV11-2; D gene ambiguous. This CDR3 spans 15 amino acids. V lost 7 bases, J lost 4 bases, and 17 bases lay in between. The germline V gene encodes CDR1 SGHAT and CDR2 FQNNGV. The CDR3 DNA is TGTGCCAGCATGCGCAATATTCTCGGTTACAATGAGCAGTTCTTC. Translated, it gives CASMRNILGYNEQFF.

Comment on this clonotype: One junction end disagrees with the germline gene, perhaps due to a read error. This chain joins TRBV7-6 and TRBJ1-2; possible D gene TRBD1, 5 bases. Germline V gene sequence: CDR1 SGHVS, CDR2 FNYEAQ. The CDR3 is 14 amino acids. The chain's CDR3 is CACSLKAGYYGYTF. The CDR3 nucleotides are TGTGCCTGCAGCTTAAAGGCAGGGTACTATGGCTACACCTTC.

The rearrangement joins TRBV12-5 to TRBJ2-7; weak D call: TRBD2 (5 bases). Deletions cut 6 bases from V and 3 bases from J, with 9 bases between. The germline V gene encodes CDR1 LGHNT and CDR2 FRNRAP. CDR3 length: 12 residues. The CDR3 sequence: CASGRDFYEQYF. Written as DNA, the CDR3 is TGTGCTAGTGGGAGGGATTTCTACGAGCAGTACTTC.

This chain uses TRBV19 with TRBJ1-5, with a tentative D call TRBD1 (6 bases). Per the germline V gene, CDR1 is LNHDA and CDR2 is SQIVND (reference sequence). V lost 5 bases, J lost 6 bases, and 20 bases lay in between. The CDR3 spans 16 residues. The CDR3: CASSWAVQGGGQPQHF. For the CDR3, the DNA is TGTGCCAGTAGTTGGGCTGTACAGGGAGGCGGTCAGCCCCAGCATTTT.

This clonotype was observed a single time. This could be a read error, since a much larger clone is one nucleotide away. The CDR3 is CAWRDSNSPLQF. Here the CDR3 DNA reads TGTGCCTGGCGGGACAGTAATTCACCCCTCCAATTT. The chain recombines TRBV28 with TRBJ1-6; 7 bases map to TRBD1. Germline V lookup: CDR1 MDHEN, CDR2 SYDVKM. CDR3 length equals 12 residues.

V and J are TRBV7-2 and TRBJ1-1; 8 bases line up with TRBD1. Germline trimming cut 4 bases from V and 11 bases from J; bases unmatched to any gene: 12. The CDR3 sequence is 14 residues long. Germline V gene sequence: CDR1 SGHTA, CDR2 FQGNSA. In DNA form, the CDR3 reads TGTGCCAGCAGCTCCACAGGGGGAGCGATTGATGCTTTCTTT. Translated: CASSSTGGAIDAFF.

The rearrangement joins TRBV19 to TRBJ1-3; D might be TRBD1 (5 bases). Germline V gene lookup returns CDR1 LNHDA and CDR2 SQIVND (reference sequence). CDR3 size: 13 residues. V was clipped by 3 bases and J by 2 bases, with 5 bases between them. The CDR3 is CASSMGPGNTIYF. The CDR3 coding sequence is TGTGCCAGTAGTATGGGGCCTGGAAACACCATATATTTT.

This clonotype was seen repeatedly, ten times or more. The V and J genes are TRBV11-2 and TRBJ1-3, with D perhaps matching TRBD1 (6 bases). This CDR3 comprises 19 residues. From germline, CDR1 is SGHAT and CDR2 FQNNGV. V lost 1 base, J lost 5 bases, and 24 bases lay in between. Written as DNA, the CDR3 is TGTGCCAGCAGCTTAGGGGTGGACGGGACACTTAAACTTCGAAACACCATATATTTT. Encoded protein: CASSLGVDGTLKLRNTIYF.

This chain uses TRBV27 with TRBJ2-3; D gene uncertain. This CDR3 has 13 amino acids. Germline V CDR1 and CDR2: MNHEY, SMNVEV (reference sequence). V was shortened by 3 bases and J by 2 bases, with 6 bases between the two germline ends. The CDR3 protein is CASSFVLTDTQYF. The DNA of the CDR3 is TGTGCCAGCAGTTTTGTGCTCACAGATACGCAGTATTTT.

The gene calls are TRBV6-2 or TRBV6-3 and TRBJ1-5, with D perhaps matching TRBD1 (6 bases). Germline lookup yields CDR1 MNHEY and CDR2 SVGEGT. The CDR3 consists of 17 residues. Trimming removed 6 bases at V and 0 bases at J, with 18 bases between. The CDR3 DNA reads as TGTGCCAGCAGCACCGACCACAGGGCGAATAGCAATCAGCCCCAGCATTTT. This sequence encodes CASSTDHRANSNQPQHF.

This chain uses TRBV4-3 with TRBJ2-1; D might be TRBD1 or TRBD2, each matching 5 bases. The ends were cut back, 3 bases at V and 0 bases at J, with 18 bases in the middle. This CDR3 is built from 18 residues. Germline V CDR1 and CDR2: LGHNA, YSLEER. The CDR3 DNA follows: TGCGCCAGCAGCCAGCAACTCGGGACCTCAAGCTCCTACAATGAGCAGTTCTTC. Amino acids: CASSQQLGTSSSYNEQFF.